Listed here are 27 T cell receptor beta chains from one sample, sequenced in a study of regulatory T cells in long-lasting Graves disease. For TCR beta, libraries came from iRepertoire HTBI primers and Arm-PCR of CDR3 regions. In TCRdb, the multiplex PCR reads were re-called with MiXCR into one record per CDR3 protein. The sample gives 550,000 to 700,000 distinct CDR3 sequences, approximately 16% of which show up once; about 11% is in the top ten. Time point indicated: newly diagnosed GD, antithyroid drugs for less than 3 months. RNA from PBMCs was the source of the TCR library. This same sample was also part of a study on T cells in Graves' hyperthyroidism and ophthalmopathy.

Sequences were derived from peripheral blood mononuclear cells (PBMCs), sampled at new diagnosis, from a patient treated with antithyroid drugs. The receptors come from a man aged 18 to 29 with Graves disease.

There are a few counts of this clonotype. This rearrangement joins TRBV10-1 to TRBJ1-6; D perhaps matches TRBD1 (6 bases). The length of the CDR3 is 13 residues. The V gene lost 9 bases and the J gene lost 7 bases, with 13 bases spanning the gap. CDR1 and CDR2 from the germline V gene are WNHNN and SYGVQD (reference sequence). CDR3 sequence: CASSRDTNSPLHF. The CDR3 region has the DNA TGCGCCAGTTCCCGGGACACCAATTCACCCCTCCACTTT.

The chain couples TRBV30 to TRBJ1-5; D is perhaps TRBD1 (6 bases). The CDR3 is made up of 14 amino acids. Trimming stripped 2 bases from V and 5 bases from J, with 13 bases between. Germline V gene sequence: CDR1 GTSNPN, CDR2 SVGIG (reference sequence). CDR3 DNA sequence: TGTGCCTGGAGTCCAATGGGGGGCTATCAGCCCCAGCATTTT. Translated: CAWSPMGGYQPQHF. Together with reference TRBV30 and TRBJ1-5, the CDR3 gives the full variable domain: SQTIHQWPATLVQPVGSPLSLECTVEGTSNPNLYWYRQAAGRGLQLLFYSVGIGQISSEVPQNLSASRPQDRQFILSSKKLLLSDSGFYLCAWSPMGGYQPQHFGDGTRLSIL.

The genes are TRBV6-2 or TRBV6-3 and TRBJ2-5; the D is unclear. CDR1 is MNHEY, CDR2 SVGEGT, per germline. The CDR3 length is 14 residues. Trimming cost V 3 bases and J 5 bases, with 13 bases left between them. The CDR3 bases are TGTGCCAGCAGTTATACCCTCCGGGCGGAGACCCAGTACTTC. This codes for CASSYTLRAETQYF.

The sample holds a few counts of this clonotype. A read error may account for a junction end that differs from germline. This sequence joins TRBV14 and TRBJ1-2; 7 nucleotides agree with TRBD1. Per the germline V gene, CDR1 is SGHDN and CDR2 is FVKESK. CDR3 length equals 14 residues. CDR3 DNA: TGTGCCAGCAACCAAGACAGGGCGGTGGATGGCTACACCTTC. It specifies CASNQDRAVDGYTF.

This clonotype was counted many times. Sequence at one end of the junction differs from germline and may be a read error. The chain links TRBV7-9 to TRBJ2-1; D remains ambiguous. Germline CDR1 reads SEHNR; CDR2 reads FQNEAQ (reference sequence). The CDR3 sequence is 11 residues long. CDR3 in DNA: TGTGCCAGCAGTTTAGTCAATGAGCAGTTCTTC. Residues: CASSLVNEQFF.

This clonotype came up a few times. The rearrangement links TRBV30 to TRBJ2-2; 7 bases map to TRBD1. This CDR3 has 15 amino acids. Germline V gives CDR1 GTSNPN, CDR2 SVGIG (reference sequence). The CDR3 nucleotides read TGTGCGGTTGAACCAGGGACAGCGAACACCGGGGAGCTGTTTTTT. This codes for CAVEPGTANTGELFF.

This clonotype was seen at least ten times. V and J are TRBV18 and TRBJ2-7; D gene ambiguous. This CDR3 spans 14 amino acids. The germline CDR1 and CDR2 sequences are KGHSH and LQKENI. Trimming cost V 3 bases and J 3 bases, with 12 bases left between them. CDR3 loop: CASSPTSGNYEQYF. The CDR3 coding sequence is TGTGCCAGCTCACCCACCTCTGGGAACTACGAGCAGTACTTC.

This clonotype was detected only a few times. The chain employs TRBV20-1 and TRBJ1-5, with no clear D. CDR1 is DFQATT and CDR2 is SNEGSKA in the germline V gene (reference sequence). Trimming removed 1 base from V and 5 bases from J, with 6 bases in between. This CDR3 is built from 12 residues. The CDR3 bases are TGCAGTGCTAGAGCAGCCGATCAGCCCCAGCATTTT. Translating gives CSARAADQPQHF.

This chain links TRBV12-3 or TRBV12-4 with TRBJ1-5; 8 bases line up with TRBD1. This CDR3 is 17 amino acids long. V lost 3 bases and J lost 0; bases outside the gene matches: 7. CDR3: CASSFETGVNSNQPQHF. Here the CDR3 DNA reads TGTGCCAGCAGTTTCGAGACAGGGGTAAATAGCAATCAGCCCCAGCATTTT.

This clonotype was observed a handful of times. The CDR3 DNA reads as TGTGCCAGCAGTGAAGGACTCACAGATACGCAGTATTTT. Protein sequence: CASSEGLTDTQYF. The V call is TRBV6-1, the J call TRBJ2-3, with unresolved D. V was pared by 1 base and J by 2 bases, with 4 bases between. Germline CDR1 and CDR2: MNHNS and SASEGT. The CDR3 totals 13 residues.

This clonotype has only a few counts. The chain uses TRBV30 and TRBJ2-3, with unresolved D. Looked up from germline, CDR1 is GTSNPN and CDR2 is SVGIG (reference sequence). The CDR3 totals 14 residues. V lost 3 bases and J lost 2, with 12 bases in between. The CDR3 region has the DNA TGTGCCTGGAGAAACATACAGCTCACAGATACGCAGTATTTT. It yields the protein CAWRNIQLTDTQYF.

As for this clonotype: This may stem from a read error, because a much larger clone lies one nucleotide away. The chain recombines TRBV4-2 with TRBJ1-2, with D uncertain. This CDR3 is built from 16 residues. CDR1 LGHNA and CDR2 YNFKEQ come from the germline V gene. Trimming removed 8 bases at V and 0 bases at J, with 19 bases between. The CDR3: CASGLAHSEPNYGYTF. The CDR3 DNA is TGTGCCAGCGGCTTAGCCCATTCGGAACCTAACTATGGCTACACCTTC.

This clonotype was found many times. The genes are TRBV20-1 and TRBJ1-1; possibly TRBD1 for D (6 bases). The CDR3 has 14 amino acids. Trimming stripped 1 base from V and 6 bases from J, with 15 bases between. Germline loops: CDR1 DFQATT, CDR2 SNEGSKA (reference sequence). Here the CDR3 reads CSARVGGRGAEAFF. The CDR3 DNA reads TGCAGTGCTAGAGTCGGGGGGCGGGGTGCTGAAGCTTTCTTT.

The gene calls are TRBV20-1 and TRBJ1-5, with 7 bases lining up with TRBD1. V lost 1 base to trimming and J lost 6 bases; unmatched junction nucleotides: 3. The CDR3 length is 13 residues. Germline CDR1 reads DFQATT; CDR2 reads SNEGSKA (reference sequence). Here the CDR3 reads CSARVSGGQPQHF. CDR3 sequence (DNA): TGCAGTGCTAGAGTTTCAGGGGGTCAGCCCCAGCATTTT.

This clonotype was seen many times. The chain carries TRBV12-3 or TRBV12-4 and TRBJ1-5; D uncertain. The ends were cut back, 3 bases at V and 0 bases at J, with 9 bases in the middle. CDR3 size: 15 residues. The CDR3 region has the DNA TGTGCCAGCAGTTTTTACGGGAGTAGCAATCAGCCCCAGCATTTT. Protein product: CASSFYGSSNQPQHF.

The chain employs TRBV6-2 or TRBV6-3 and TRBJ2-5, with 8 bases matching TRBD2. The CDR3 length is 15 residues. Germline CDR1 MNHEY, CDR2 SVGEGT. The ends lost 6 bases at V and 5 bases at J; junction bases unmatched: 11. The CDR3 nucleotides read TGTGCCAGCAGGGTTACACCGGGACTAGGGGAGACCCAGTACTTC. Encoded protein: CASRVTPGLGETQYF.

V is TRBV6-1 and J is TRBJ2-7; a possible D gene is TRBD1 (6 bases). The CDR3 has 15 amino acids. V lost 0 bases and J 3 bases, leaving 12 bases between the germline ends. The germline gives CDR1 MNHNS, CDR2 SASEGT. The CDR3 spells CASSEALGTYYEQYF. The CDR3 coding sequence is TGTGCCAGCAGTGAAGCGCTGGGGACATACTACGAGCAGTACTTC.

V gene TRBV29-1 combines with J gene TRBJ1-2; D is undetermined. CDR1 and CDR2 from the germline V gene are SQVTM and ANQGSEA. Trimming shortened V by 5 bases and J by 0 bases, and 22 bases separated the two germline ends. The length of the CDR3 is 17 residues. CDR3: CSVPRAAEDNPNYGYTF. The DNA for the CDR3 is TGCAGCGTTCCCCGGGCAGCCGAAGACAACCCTAACTATGGCTACACCTTC.

The chain combines TRBV5-1 with TRBJ2-5; D is unclear. V was shortened by 1 base and J by 5 bases, with 12 bases between the two germline ends. CDR1 is SGHRS and CDR2 is YFSETQ in the germline V gene. The CDR3 contains 14 residues. The CDR3 sequence: CASSLSSAEETQYF. Here the CDR3 DNA reads TGCGCCAGCAGCTTGTCATCAGCAGAGGAGACCCAGTACTTC. Combining the CDR3 with reference TRBV5-1 and TRBJ2-5 gives the whole variable domain KAGVTQTPRYLIKTRGQQVTLSCSPISGHRSVSWYQQTPGQGLQFLFEYFSETQRNKGNFPGRFSGRQFSNSRSEMNVSTLELGDSALYLCASSLSSAEETQYFGPGTRLLVL.

Ten or more counts support this clonotype. The chain combines TRBV20-1 with TRBJ2-1, with D unclear. The germline V gene has CDR1 DFQATT and CDR2 SNEGSKA (reference sequence). Deletions cut 0 bases from V and 6 bases from J, with 21 bases between. CDR3 length equals 17 residues. This chain's CDR3 is CSARDISKRVDFNEQFF. CDR3 in DNA: TGCAGTGCTAGAGATATTTCAAAACGGGTGGATTTCAATGAGCAGTTCTTC.

There are a few counts of this clonotype. CDR3 DNA: TGTGCCAGCAGCCGGGCCTACTCTGGGGCCAACGTCCTGACTTTC. Amino acid sequence: CASSRAYSGANVLTF. The chain links TRBV6-1 to TRBJ2-6; no clear D. The CDR3 runs to 15 residues. The germline V gene has CDR1 MNHNS and CDR2 SASEGT. Between the trimmed V and J ends, which lost 6 bases and 0 bases, there was a span of 9 bases.

This clonotype occurred many times. This chain links TRBV7-8 with TRBJ2-3, with a weak D call TRBD2 (6 bases). The CDR3 runs 16 residues. V was trimmed by 4 bases and J by 1 base, leaving 15 bases between them. Germline CDR1 is SGHVS and CDR2 is FQNEAQ. This chain's CDR3 is CASSSLADTRTDTQYF. The CDR3 DNA reads as TGTGCCAGCAGCTCACTAGCAGATACTCGCACAGATACGCAGTATTTT.

The table lists this clonotype with many counts. The chain joins TRBV11-2 to TRBJ2-5; 10 bases match TRBD1. The CDR3 length is 16 residues. The ends lost 4 bases at V and 5 bases at J; junction bases unmatched: 10. The germline V gene has CDR1 SGHAT and CDR2 FQNNGV. CDR3 residues: CASSSIWDRGIETQYF. CDR3 bases: TGTGCCAGCAGCTCCATCTGGGACAGGGGAATTGAGACCCAGTACTTC.

This clonotype has a handful of counts. This chain joins TRBV7-9 and TRBJ2-3; 9 bases align to TRBD1. After removal of 5 bases from V and 4 bases from J, the junction contained 10 bases not matched to a gene. This CDR3 region has 16 residues. CDR1 SEHNR and CDR2 FQNEAQ come from the germline V gene (reference sequence). The CDR3 coding sequence is TGTGCCAGCAGCCAACAACAGGGGGCCAATGCAGATACGCAGTATTTT. It specifies CASSQQQGANADTQYF.

This clonotype was recorded a few times. The chain joins TRBV5-1 to TRBJ1-3, with 11 bases that match TRBD1. Germline V gene sequence: CDR1 SGHRS, CDR2 YFSETQ. The V segment lost 4 bases and the J segment 7 bases; nucleotides outside the gene matches: 7. This CDR3 is built from 15 residues. The CDR3: CASSRGGTGGNTIYF. Here the CDR3 DNA reads TGCGCCAGCAGCCGCGGTGGGACAGGGGGGAACACCATATATTTT.

This clonotype was detected only a few times. The chain couples TRBV9 to TRBJ2-1; 8 nucleotides align to TRBD2. The CDR3 is 15 residues long. Germline V gene data show CDR1 as SGDLS and CDR2 as YYNGEE. The J segment lost 2 bases and the V segment lost 5 bases, leaving 6 bases of the junction unmatched. The CDR3 protein is CASRPSGSPYNEQFF. As DNA, the CDR3 is TGTGCCAGCAGACCGAGCGGGAGCCCCTACAATGAGCAGTTCTTC.

This clonotype occurred a few times. This chain connects TRBV7-2 to TRBJ1-1, with TRBD1 matching 7 bases. This CDR3 has 15 residues. Per germline, CDR1 SGHTA and CDR2 FQGNSA. V lost 1 base, J lost 5 bases, and 7 bases stayed unmatched. The CDR3 region is CASSLDEGARTEAFF. Here the CDR3 DNA reads TGTGCCAGCAGCTTAGATGAGGGGGCTCGGACTGAAGCTTTCTTT.